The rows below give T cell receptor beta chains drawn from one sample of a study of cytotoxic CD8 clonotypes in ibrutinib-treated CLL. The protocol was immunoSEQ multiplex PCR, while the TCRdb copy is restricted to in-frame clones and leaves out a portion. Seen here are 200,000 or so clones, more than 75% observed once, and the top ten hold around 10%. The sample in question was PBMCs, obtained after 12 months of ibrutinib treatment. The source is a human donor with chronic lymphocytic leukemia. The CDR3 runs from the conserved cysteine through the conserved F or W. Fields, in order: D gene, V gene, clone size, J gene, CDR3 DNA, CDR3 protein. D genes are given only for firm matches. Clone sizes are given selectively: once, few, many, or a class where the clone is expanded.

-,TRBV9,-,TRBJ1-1,TGTGCCAGCAGCGGACGATTTGGGGGCGACACTGAAGCTTTCTTT,CASSGRFGGDTEAFF
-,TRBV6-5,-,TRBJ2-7,TGTGCCACCCGTCGGGGGTCCCCCGGGGATTGGCAGTACTTC,CATRRGSPGDWQYF
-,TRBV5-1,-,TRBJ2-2,TGCGCCAGCCGACCGGGTCCCCCGGGCACCGGGGAGCTGTTTTTT,CASRPGPPGTGELFF
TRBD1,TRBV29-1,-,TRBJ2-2,TGCAGCGTTGGGAGTGGACAGGGGACCGGGGAGCTGTTTTTT,CSVGSGQGTGELFF
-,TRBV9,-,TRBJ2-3,TGTGCCAGCAGCGTAACAGCCACAGATACGCAGTATTTT,CASSVTATDTQYF
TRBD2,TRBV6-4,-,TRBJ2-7,TGTGCCAGCACCGGGACTAGCGGGACAGAGCAGTACTTC,CASTGTSGTEQYF
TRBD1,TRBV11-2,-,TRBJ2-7,TGTGCCAGCAGCCCCGGGACAGGGGGCTACGAGCAGTACTTC,CASSPGTGGYEQYF
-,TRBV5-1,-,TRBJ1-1,TGCGCCAGCAGCGAAGGCGTGGGGAACACTGAAGCTTTCTTT,CASSEGVGNTEAFF
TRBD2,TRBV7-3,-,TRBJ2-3,TGTGCCAGCAGCCTCACTAGCGGGGGGTCAAGCACAGATACGCAGTATTTT,CASSLTSGGSSTDTQYF
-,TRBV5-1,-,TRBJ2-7,TGCGCCAGCAGCTTGGATACCTACGAGCAGTACTTC,CASSLDTYEQYF
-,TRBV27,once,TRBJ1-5,TGTGCCAGCAGAAAGGACAGTAGCAATCAGCCCCAGCATTTT,CASRKDSSNQPQHF
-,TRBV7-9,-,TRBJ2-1,TGTGCCAGCAGCCCCGGAGCCTCCAATGAGCAGTTCTTC,CASSPGASNEQFF
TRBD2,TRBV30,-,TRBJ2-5,TGTGCCTGGAGCGGCGGGGGGGTCGCCGGGGAGACCCAGTACTTC,CAWSGGGVAGETQYF
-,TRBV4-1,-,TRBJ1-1,TGCGCCAGCAGCGATGGGGGCGAAGAAGCTTTCTTT,CASSDGGEEAFF
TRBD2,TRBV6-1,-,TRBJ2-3,TGTGCCAGCAGCCCTCTAGCGGGGGGCACAGATACGCAGTATTTT,CASSPLAGGTDTQYF
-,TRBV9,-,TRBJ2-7,TGTGCCAGCAGCGTAGTTGACGGGCTGGGCGAGCAGTACTTC,CASSVVDGLGEQYF
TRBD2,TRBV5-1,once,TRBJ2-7,TGCGCCAGCAGCCTAGGGGGCGGGAGGGTCTACGAGCAGTACTTC,CASSLGGGRVYEQYF
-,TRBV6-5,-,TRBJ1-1,TGTGCCACCCTGACACTTAACACTGAAGCTTTCTTT,CATLTLNTEAFF
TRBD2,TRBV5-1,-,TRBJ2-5,TGCGCCAGCAGCTTGACTAGCGGGGAAGGAGAGACCCAGTACTTC,CASSLTSGEGETQYF
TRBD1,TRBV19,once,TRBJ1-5,TGTGCCAGTAGTATTGGACAGGGTAGCAATCAGCCCCAGCATTTT,CASSIGQGSNQPQHF
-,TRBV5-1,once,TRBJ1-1,TGCGCCAGCAGGATAAGTGGGGACACTGAAGCTTTCTTT,CASRISGDTEAFF
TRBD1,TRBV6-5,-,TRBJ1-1,TGTGCCAGCAGTTACGCAGGGGGCTTGACTGAAGCTTTCTTT,CASSYAGGLTEAFF
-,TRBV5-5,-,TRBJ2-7,TGTGCCAGCAGCTTGGGTGACACCCGCTACGAGCAGTACTTC,CASSLGDTRYEQYF
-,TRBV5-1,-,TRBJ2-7,TGCGCCAGCAGCTTGGTTACGGGATTCTCCTACGAGCAGTACTTC,CASSLVTGFSYEQYF
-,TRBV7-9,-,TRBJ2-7,TGTGCCAGCAGCTTAGGATGGACAGACTACGAGCAGTACTTC,CASSLGWTDYEQYF
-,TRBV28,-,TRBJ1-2,TGTGCCAGCAGTTTTCCCACAACCTCTAACCAGGGCTACACCTTC,CASSFPTTSNQGYTF
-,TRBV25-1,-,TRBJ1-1,TGTGCCAGCAGTGAAGTGTGGGGCACTGAAGCTTTCTTT,CASSEVWGTEAFF
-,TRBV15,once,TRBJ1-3,TGTGCCACCAGCAGAGATCGGGACGGAGCCCCCTCTGGAAACACCATATATTTT,CATSRDRDGAPSGNTIYF